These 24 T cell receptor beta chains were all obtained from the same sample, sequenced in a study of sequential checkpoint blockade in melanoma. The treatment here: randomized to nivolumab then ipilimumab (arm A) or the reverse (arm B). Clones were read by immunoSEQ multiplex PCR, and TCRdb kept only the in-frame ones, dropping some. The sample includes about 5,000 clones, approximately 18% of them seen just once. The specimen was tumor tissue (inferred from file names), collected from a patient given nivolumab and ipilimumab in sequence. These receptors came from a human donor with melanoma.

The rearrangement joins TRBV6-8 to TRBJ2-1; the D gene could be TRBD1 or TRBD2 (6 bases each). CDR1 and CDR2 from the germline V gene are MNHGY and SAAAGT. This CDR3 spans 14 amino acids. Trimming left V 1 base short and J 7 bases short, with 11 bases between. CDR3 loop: CASSYYGGRNEQFF. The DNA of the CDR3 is TGTGCCAGCAGTTACTATGGGGGGCGGAATGAGCAGTTCTTC.

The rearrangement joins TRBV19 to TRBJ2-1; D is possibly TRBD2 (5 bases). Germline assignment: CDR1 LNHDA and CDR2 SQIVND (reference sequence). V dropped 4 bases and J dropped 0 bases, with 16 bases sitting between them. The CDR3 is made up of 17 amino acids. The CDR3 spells CASSTGVTRSSYNEQFF. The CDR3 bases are TGTGCCAGTAGTACCGGGGTGACTCGGAGCTCCTACAATGAGCAGTTCTTC. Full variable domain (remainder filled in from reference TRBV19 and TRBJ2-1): DGGITQSPKYLFRKEGQNVTLSCEQNLNHDAMYWYRQDPGQGLRLIYYSQIVNDFQKGDIAEGYSVSREKKESFPLTVTSAQKNPTAFYLCASSTGVTRSSYNEQFFGPGTRLTVL.

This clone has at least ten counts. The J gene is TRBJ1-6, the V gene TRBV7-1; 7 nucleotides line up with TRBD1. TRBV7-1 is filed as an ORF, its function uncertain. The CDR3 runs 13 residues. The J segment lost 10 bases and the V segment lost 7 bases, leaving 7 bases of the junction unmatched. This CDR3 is CASIKTGTSPLHF. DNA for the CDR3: TGTGCCAGCATCAAGACAGGGACCTCACCCCTCCACTTT.

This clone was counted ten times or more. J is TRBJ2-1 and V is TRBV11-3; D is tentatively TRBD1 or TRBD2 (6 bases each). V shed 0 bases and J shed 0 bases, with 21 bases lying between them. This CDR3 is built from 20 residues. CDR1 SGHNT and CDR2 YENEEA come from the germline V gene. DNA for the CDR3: TGTGCCAGCAGCTTAGATACTAGGGGGACTCGATACAGCTCCTACAATGAGCAGTTCTTC. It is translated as CASSLDTRGTRYSSYNEQFF.

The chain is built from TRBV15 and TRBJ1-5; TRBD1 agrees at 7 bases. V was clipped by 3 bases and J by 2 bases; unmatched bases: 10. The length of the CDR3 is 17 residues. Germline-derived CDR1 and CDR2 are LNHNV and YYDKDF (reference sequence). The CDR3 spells CATSSSSRQGRNQPQHF. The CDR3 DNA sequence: TGTGCCACCAGCAGCTCGTCACGACAGGGACGCAATCAGCCCCAGCATTTT.

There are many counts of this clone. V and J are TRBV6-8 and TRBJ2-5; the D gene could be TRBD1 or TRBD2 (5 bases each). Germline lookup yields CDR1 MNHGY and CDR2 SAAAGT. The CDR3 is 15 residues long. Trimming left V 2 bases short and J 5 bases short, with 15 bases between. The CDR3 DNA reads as TGTGCCAGCAGTTACCCTACCGGGACCCCGGAGACCCAGTACTTC. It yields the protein CASSYPTGTPETQYF.

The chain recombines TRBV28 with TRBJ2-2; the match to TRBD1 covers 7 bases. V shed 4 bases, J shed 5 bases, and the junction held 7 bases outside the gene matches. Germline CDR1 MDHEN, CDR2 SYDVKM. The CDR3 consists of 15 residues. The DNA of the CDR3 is TGTGCCAGCAGTTCTGACAGGGTCTGGACCGGGGAGCTGTTTTTT. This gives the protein CASSSDRVWTGELFF.

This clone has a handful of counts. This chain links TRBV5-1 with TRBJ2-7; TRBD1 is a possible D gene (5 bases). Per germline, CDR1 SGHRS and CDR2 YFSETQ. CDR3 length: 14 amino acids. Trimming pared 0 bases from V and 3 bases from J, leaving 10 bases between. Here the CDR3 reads CASSLGDRFYEQYF. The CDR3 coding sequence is TGCGCCAGCAGCTTGGGTGACAGATTCTACGAGCAGTACTTC.

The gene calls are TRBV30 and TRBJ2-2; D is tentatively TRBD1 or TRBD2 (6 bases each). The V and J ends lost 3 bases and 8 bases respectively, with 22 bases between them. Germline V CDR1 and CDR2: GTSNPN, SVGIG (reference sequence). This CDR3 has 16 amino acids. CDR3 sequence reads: CAWSPELGGRGGELFF. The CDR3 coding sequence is TGTGCCTGGAGCCCGGAGTTGGGGGGCCGCGGTGGGGAGCTGTTTTTT. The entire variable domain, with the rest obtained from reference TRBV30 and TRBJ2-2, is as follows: SQTIHQWPATLVQPVGSPLSLECTVEGTSNPNLYWYRQAAGRGLQLLFYSVGIGQISSEVPQNLSASRPQDRQFILSSKKLLLSDSGFYLCAWSPELGGRGGELFFGEGSRLTVL.

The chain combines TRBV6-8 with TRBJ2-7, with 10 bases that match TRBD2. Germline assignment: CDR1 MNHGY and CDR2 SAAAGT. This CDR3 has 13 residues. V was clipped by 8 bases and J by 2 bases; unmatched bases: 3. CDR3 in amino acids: CASVAGGAYEQYF. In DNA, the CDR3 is TGTGCCAGCGTAGCGGGGGGAGCCTACGAGCAGTACTTC.

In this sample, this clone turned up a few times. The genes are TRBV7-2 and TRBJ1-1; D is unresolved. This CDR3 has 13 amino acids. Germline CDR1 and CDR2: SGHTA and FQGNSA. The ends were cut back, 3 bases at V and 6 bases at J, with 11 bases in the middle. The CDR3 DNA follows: TGTGCCAGCAGCTTTCGAAGGGAATCTGAAGCTTTCTTT. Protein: CASSFRRESEAFF.

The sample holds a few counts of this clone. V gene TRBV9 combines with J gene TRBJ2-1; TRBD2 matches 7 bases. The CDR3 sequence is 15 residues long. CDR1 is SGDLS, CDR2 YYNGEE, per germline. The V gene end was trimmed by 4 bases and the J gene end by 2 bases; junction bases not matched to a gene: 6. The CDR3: CASSPGTTTYNEQFF. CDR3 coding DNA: TGTGCCAGCAGCCCCGGGACTACCACCTACAATGAGCAGTTCTTC.

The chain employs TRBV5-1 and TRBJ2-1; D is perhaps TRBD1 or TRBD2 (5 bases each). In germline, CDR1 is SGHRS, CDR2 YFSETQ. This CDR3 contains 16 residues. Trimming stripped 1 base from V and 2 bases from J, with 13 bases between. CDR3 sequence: CASSLSTGPPYNEQFF. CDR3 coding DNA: TGCGCCAGCAGCTTGAGTACGGGACCACCCTACAATGAGCAGTTCTTC.

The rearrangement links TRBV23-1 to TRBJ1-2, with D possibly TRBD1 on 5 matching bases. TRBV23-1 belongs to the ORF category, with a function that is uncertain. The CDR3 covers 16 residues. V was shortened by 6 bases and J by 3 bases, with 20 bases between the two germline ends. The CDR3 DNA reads TGCGCCAGCAGCCAAGATTGGGTCCGGGGGTACTATGGCTACACCTTC. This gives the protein CASSQDWVRGYYGYTF.

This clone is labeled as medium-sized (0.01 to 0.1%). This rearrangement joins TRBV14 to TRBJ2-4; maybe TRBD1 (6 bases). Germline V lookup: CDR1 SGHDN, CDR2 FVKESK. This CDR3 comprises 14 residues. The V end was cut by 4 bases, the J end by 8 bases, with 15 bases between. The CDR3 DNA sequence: TGTGCCAGCAGCCTCGTAGGGGGTGAGGACATTCAGTACTTC. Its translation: CASSLVGGEDIQYF.

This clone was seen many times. CDR3 sequence: CASSFRTSGVVTDTQYF. The CDR3 nucleotides read TGCGCCAGCAGCTTTCGGACTAGCGGGGTGGTCACAGATACGCAGTATTTT. The genes are TRBV23-1 and TRBJ2-3; 12 positions agree with TRBD2. TRBV23-1 is designated an ORF whose function remains uncertain. This CDR3 comprises 17 residues. The V segment lost 6 bases and the J segment 2 bases; nucleotides outside the gene matches: 9.

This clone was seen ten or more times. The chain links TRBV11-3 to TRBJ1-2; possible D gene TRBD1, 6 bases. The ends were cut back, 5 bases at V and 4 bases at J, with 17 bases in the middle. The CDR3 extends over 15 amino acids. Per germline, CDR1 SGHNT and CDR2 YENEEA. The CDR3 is CASSQQLQGAYGYTF. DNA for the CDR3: TGTGCCAGCAGCCAACAGTTACAGGGTGCCTATGGCTACACCTTC.

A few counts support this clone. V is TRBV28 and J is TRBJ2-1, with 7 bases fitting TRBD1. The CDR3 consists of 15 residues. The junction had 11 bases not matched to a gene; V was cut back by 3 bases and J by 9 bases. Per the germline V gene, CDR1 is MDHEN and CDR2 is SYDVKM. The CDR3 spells CASSFSSGAGGEQFF. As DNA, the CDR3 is TGTGCCAGCAGTTTTTCAAGTGGGGCAGGGGGTGAGCAGTTCTTC.

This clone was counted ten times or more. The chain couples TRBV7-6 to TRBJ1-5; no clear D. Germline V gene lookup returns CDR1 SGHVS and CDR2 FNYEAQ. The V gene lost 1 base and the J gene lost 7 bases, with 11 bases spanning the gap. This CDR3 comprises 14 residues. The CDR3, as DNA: TGTGCCAGCAGCTTAGTGTCCGGCGGGCAGCCCCAGCATTTT. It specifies CASSLVSGGQPQHF.

The CDR3 region has the DNA TGTGCCAGTTATGGAGGGAATCAGCCCCAGCATTTT. It yields the protein CASYGGNQPQHF. This chain links TRBV19 with TRBJ1-5, with no clear D. V was pared by 8 bases and J by 4 bases, with 9 bases between. The CDR3 has 12 residues. Per germline, CDR1 LNHDA and CDR2 SQIVND (reference sequence).

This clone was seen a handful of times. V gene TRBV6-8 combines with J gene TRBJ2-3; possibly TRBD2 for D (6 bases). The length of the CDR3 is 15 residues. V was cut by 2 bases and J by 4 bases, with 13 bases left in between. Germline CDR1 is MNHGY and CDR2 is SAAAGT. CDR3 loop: CASSYIGSRADTQYF. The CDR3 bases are TGTGCCAGCAGTTACATCGGGAGCCGGGCAGATACGCAGTATTTT.

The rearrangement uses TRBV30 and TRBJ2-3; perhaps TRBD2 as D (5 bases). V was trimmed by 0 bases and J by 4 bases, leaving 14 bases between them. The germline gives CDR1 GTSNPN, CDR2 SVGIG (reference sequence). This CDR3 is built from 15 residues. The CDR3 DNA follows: TGTGCCTGGAGTGTCGGCGGGTCCGAAGCAGATACGCAGTATTTT. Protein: CAWSVGGSEADTQYF. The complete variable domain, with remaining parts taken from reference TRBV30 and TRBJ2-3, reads SQTIHQWPATLVQPVGSPLSLECTVEGTSNPNLYWYRQAAGRGLQLLFYSVGIGQISSEVPQNLSASRPQDRQFILSSKKLLLSDSGFYLCAWSVGGSEADTQYFGPGTRLTVL.

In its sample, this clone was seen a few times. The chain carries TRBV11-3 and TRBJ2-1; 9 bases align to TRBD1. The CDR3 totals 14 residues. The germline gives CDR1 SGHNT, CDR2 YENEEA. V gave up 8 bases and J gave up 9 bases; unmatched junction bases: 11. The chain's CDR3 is CASGPKDRGSEQFF. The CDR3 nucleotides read TGTGCCAGCGGCCCAAAGGACAGGGGAAGTGAGCAGTTCTTC.

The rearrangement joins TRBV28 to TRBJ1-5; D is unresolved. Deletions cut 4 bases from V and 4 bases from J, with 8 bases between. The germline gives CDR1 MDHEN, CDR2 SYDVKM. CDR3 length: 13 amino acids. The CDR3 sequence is CASSSAGNQPQHF. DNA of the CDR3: TGTGCCAGCAGTTCGGCGGGGAATCAGCCCCAGCATTTT.